A single sample gave rise to the 28 T cell receptor beta chains below, sequenced in a study of blood T cell repertoires in COVID-19. Profiled with immunoSEQ multiplex PCR; TCRdb holds only in-frame clones, not every one. Found here are roughly 56,000 clones, 91% of them singletons; the top ten hold around 6.5%. Source material: peripheral blood. Receptors originate from a man between 45 and 60 years old with active COVID-19.

V and J are TRBV5-4 and TRBJ2-5, with TRBD1 matching over 8 bases. Germline V gene lookup returns CDR1 SGHNT and CDR2 YYREEE (reference sequence). The J segment lost 4 bases and the V segment lost 4 bases, leaving 9 bases of the junction unmatched. The CDR3 length is 15 residues. The CDR3 region is CASSPVGTGGETQYF. Written as DNA, the CDR3 is TGTGCCAGCAGCCCGGTGGGGACAGGAGGAGAGACCCAGTACTTC.

This chain connects TRBV7-8 to TRBJ2-7; 9 bases align to TRBD1. CDR3 size: 15 residues. CDR1 is SGHVS, CDR2 FQNEAQ, per germline. V gave up 5 bases and J gave up 5 bases; unmatched junction bases: 10. The CDR3 bases are TGTGCCAGCAGCCGGGTCGGGACAGGGATGAACGAGCAGTACTTC. Protein product: CASSRVGTGMNEQYF.

The rearrangement links TRBV24-1 to TRBJ2-1; 14 bases are shared with TRBD2. Germline assignment: CDR1 KGHDR and CDR2 SFDVKD. The ends lost 3 bases at V and 3 bases at J; junction bases unmatched: 12. CDR3 length: 20 residues. CDR3 protein: CATSDERLAGGPYLYNEQFF. CDR3 coding DNA: TGTGCCACCAGTGATGAAAGACTAGCGGGAGGGCCGTATCTCTACAATGAGCAGTTCTTC.

CDR3: CASRTGTGNEKLFF. The CDR3 DNA follows: TGTGCCAGCAGGACCGGGACAGGGAATGAAAAACTGTTTTTT. The V gene is TRBV28, the J gene TRBJ1-4; 9 nucleotides line up with TRBD1. Germline lookup yields CDR1 MDHEN and CDR2 SYDVKM. Trimming cost V 6 bases and J 5 bases; bases outside gene matches: 4. The CDR3 has 14 amino acids.

This clone occurred a few times. This sequence joins TRBV30 and TRBJ2-2; D gene uncertain. CDR1 is GTSNPN, CDR2 SVGIG, per germline (reference sequence). CDR3 length: 12 residues. V lost 5 bases, J lost 4 bases, and 8 bases lay in between. The CDR3 DNA reads TGTGCCTGGGCTCTAGGCACCGGGGAGCTGTTTTTT. Translation gives CAWALGTGELFF.

The chain couples TRBV27 to TRBJ1-5; tentative D call: TRBD1 (5 bases). The length of the CDR3 is 14 residues. V was pared by 2 bases and J by 7 bases, with 12 bases between. Germline V gene data show CDR1 as MNHEY and CDR2 as SMNVEV (reference sequence). CDR3 nucleotide sequence: TGTGCCAGCAGTTTAATGCAGGGCGGCCAGCCCCAGCATTTT. Translated: CASSLMQGGQPQHF.

The CDR3 nucleotides are TGCAGCGGGAGATCGGGGACTAGCGGGGCCGCGTACCAAGAGACCCAGTACTTC. Its translation is CSGRSGTSGAAYQETQYF. The chain is built from TRBV29-1 and TRBJ2-5, with TRBD2 matching 13 bases. V gave up 7 bases and J gave up 0 bases; unmatched junction bases: 14. Looked up from germline, CDR1 is SQVTM and CDR2 is ANQGSEA. The CDR3 extends over 18 amino acids.

V usage is TRBV15 and J usage is TRBJ2-1; 7 bases match TRBD2. The V and J ends lost 0 bases and 0 bases, in that order; junction bases with no gene match: 8. The CDR3 loop spans 18 amino acids. Germline V lookup: CDR1 LNHNV, CDR2 YYDKDF (reference sequence). CDR3: CATSRDEPGGSSYNEQFF. The DNA of the CDR3 is TGTGCCACCAGCAGAGATGAGCCCGGGGGGAGCTCCTACAATGAGCAGTTCTTC.

This rearrangement joins TRBV11-2 to TRBJ2-1, with D possibly matching TRBD1 (5 bases). V lost 4 bases and J 5 bases, leaving 15 bases between the germline ends. The V gene's germline CDR1 is SGHAT and CDR2 FQNNGV. CDR3 length equals 15 residues. This CDR3 is CASSSQGGGNNEQFF. The CDR3 DNA reads as TGTGCCAGCAGCTCCCAGGGCGGTGGAAACAATGAGCAGTTCTTC.

V and J are TRBV6-1 and TRBJ2-7, with 7 bases that match TRBD1. Looked up from germline, CDR1 is MNHNS and CDR2 is SASEGT. This CDR3 spans 14 amino acids. The V segment lost 3 bases and the J segment 8 bases; nucleotides outside the gene matches: 10. Here the CDR3 DNA reads TGTGCCAGCAGTGAGCGAGCTGGACAGGCACAGCAGTACTTC. Its protein product is CASSERAGQAQQYF.

This clone showed up just once. This rearrangement joins TRBV2 to TRBJ2-6, with 9 bases that match TRBD2. J was trimmed by 0 bases and V by 2 bases; bases with no gene match: 11. This CDR3 region has 20 residues. In germline, CDR1 is SNHLY, CDR2 FYNNEI. This CDR3 reads CASSENISGGAFSGANVLTF. CDR3 nucleotides: TGTGCCAGCAGTGAAAATATTAGCGGGGGAGCGTTCTCTGGGGCCAACGTCCTGACTTTC.

J is TRBJ2-2 and V is TRBV6-4; weak D call: TRBD2 (6 bases). The germline CDR1 and CDR2 sequences are MRHNA and SNTAGT. CDR3 length: 15 amino acids. Between the trimmed V and J ends, which lost 9 bases and 2 bases, there was a span of 16 bases. This CDR3 is CASAAGSGNTGELFF. DNA for the CDR3: TGTGCCAGTGCCGCCGGGAGTGGTAACACCGGGGAGCTGTTTTTT.

The rearrangement uses TRBV9 and TRBJ1-3; D is unclear. Germline CDR1 reads SGDLS; CDR2 reads YYNGEE. CDR3 length: 14 amino acids. Trimming removed 3 bases at V and 0 bases at J, with 7 bases between. CDR3: CASSAGSSGNTIYF. The CDR3 DNA reads as TGTGCCAGCAGCGCCGGGAGCTCTGGAAACACCATATATTTT.

The DNA of the CDR3 is TGTGCCAGCAGCCTCTCAGCTACAGGGGTTGGCTACACCTTC. The encoded protein is CASSLSATGVGYTF. This chain uses TRBV5-4 with TRBJ1-2; 7 positions agree with TRBD1. V lost 4 bases to trimming and J lost 7 bases; unmatched junction nucleotides: 10. Germline lookup yields CDR1 SGHNT and CDR2 YYREEE (reference sequence). The CDR3 totals 14 residues.

The V gene is TRBV5-4, the J gene TRBJ2-3, with 7 bases aligning to TRBD1. The V gene's germline CDR1 is SGHNT and CDR2 YYREEE (reference sequence). The length of the CDR3 is 15 residues. Losses at the gene ends were 3 bases for V and 0 bases for J; bases not matched to a gene: 4. DNA for the CDR3: TGTGCCAGCAGCTCCGGACAGGTAAGCACAGATACGCAGTATTTT. It is translated as CASSSGQVSTDTQYF. Full variable domain (missing parts from reference TRBV5-4 and TRBJ2-3): ETGVTQSPTHLIKTRGQQVTLRCSSQSGHNTVSWYQQALGQGPQFIFQYYREEENGRGNFPPRFSGLQFPNYSSELNVNALELDDSALYLCASSSGQVSTDTQYFGPGTRLTVL.

The chain carries TRBV14 and TRBJ1-1, with TRBD1 matching over 7 bases. V dropped 8 bases and J dropped 2; count of bases not matched to a gene: 8. This CDR3 is built from 14 residues. Germline values: CDR1 SGHDN, CDR2 FVKESK. The CDR3 DNA is TGTGCCAGCTCTTTTGGACAGGCCAACACTGAAGCTTTCTTT. Residues: CASSFGQANTEAFF. Complete variable domain (other parts from reference TRBV14 and TRBJ1-1): EAGVTQFPSHSVIEKGQTVTLRCDPISGHDNLYWYRRVMGKEIKFLLHFVKESKQDESGMPNNRFLAERTGGTYSTLKVQPAELEDSGVYFCASSFGQANTEAFFGQGTRLTVV.

This sequence joins TRBV6-6 and TRBJ1-5; D uncertain. CDR3 length: 14 amino acids. Between the trimmed V and J ends, which lost 3 bases and 1 base, there was a span of 7 bases. From germline, CDR1 is MNHNY and CDR2 SVGAGI (reference sequence). CDR3 region: CASSYVESNQPQHF. The CDR3 DNA sequence: TGTGCCAGCAGTTATGTAGAAAGCAATCAGCCCCAGCATTTT.

CDR3 protein: CAWGAGGHETQYF. The CDR3 nucleotides are TGTGCCTGGGGAGCGGGAGGGCACGAGACCCAGTACTTC. The chain combines TRBV30 with TRBJ2-5; 10 bases agree with TRBD2. V shed 5 bases, J shed 5 bases, and the junction held 5 bases outside the gene matches. This CDR3 comprises 13 residues. CDR1 and CDR2 from the germline V gene are GTSNPN and SVGIG (reference sequence).

This chain uses TRBV7-2 with TRBJ2-3; D unclear. V lost 6 bases to trimming and J lost 2 bases, with 9 bases between them. Germline assignment: CDR1 SGHTA and CDR2 FQGNSA. This CDR3 spans 13 amino acids. The CDR3 DNA reads TGTGCCAGCAGGTCCGGTAACACAGATACGCAGTATTTT. It translates to CASRSGNTDTQYF.

The genes are TRBV2 and TRBJ2-1, with D possibly being TRBD1 (5 bases). CDR3 length: 13 amino acids. Germline V CDR1 and CDR2: SNHLY, FYNNEI. V shed 4 bases and J shed 2 bases, with 6 bases lying between them. CDR3 sequence reads: CASSGGPYNEQFF. The CDR3 nucleotides read TGTGCCAGCAGTGGGGGCCCCTACAATGAGCAGTTCTTC.

This clone was observed a single time. The chain carries TRBV19 and TRBJ2-5, with 12 positions matching TRBD2. Germline CDR1 and CDR2: LNHDA and SQIVND (reference sequence). This CDR3 has 17 residues. The V gene end was trimmed by 3 bases and the J gene end by 0 bases; junction bases not matched to a gene: 5. The DNA of the CDR3 is TGTGCCAGTAGTATGGGAACTAGCGGGAGGTACCAAGAGACCCAGTACTTC. Its protein is CASSMGTSGRYQETQYF.

The chain couples TRBV6-5 to TRBJ2-7, with D hard to call. CDR1 and CDR2 from the germline V gene are MNHEY and SVGAGI. The CDR3 spans 12 residues. V lost 7 bases and J 6 bases, leaving 13 bases between the germline ends. The CDR3 DNA reads as TGTGCCAGCAAAACAACGGGTCCCGAGCAGTACTTC. It specifies CASKTTGPEQYF.

This clone was seen a single time. CDR3 bases: TGTGCCAGCAGCCCCAGGCAAGAGACCCAGTACTTC. This translates into CASSPRQETQYF. The genes are TRBV5-4 and TRBJ2-5; no clear D gene. Trimming took off 4 bases at V and 2 bases at J, with 6 bases between the two ends. Germline assignment: CDR1 SGHNT and CDR2 YYREEE (reference sequence). The CDR3 has 12 residues.

The count of this clone is one. V usage is TRBV14 and J usage is TRBJ2-1; 8 nucleotides match TRBD2. Germline CDR1 is SGHDN and CDR2 is FVKESK. The V gene end was trimmed by 4 bases and the J gene end by 10 bases; junction bases not matched to a gene: 12. The CDR3 consists of 15 residues. The CDR3 sequence: CASSPPGLVTGEQFF. The CDR3, as DNA: TGTGCCAGCAGCCCGCCGGGACTAGTAACGGGGGAGCAGTTCTTC.

The chain couples TRBV27 to TRBJ2-1, with 8 bases fitting TRBD2. The CDR3 consists of 14 residues. The junction had 6 bases not matched to a gene; V was cut back by 4 bases and J by 7 bases. Germline CDR1 and CDR2: MNHEY and SMNVEV (reference sequence). CDR3 in DNA: TGTGCCAGCAGTTATCAGCGGGAGTTAAATGAGCAGTTCTTC. It codes for CASSYQRELNEQFF.

This chain joins TRBV6-5 and TRBJ2-5; D is possibly TRBD2 (5 bases). This CDR3 comprises 14 residues. The V end lost 5 bases, the J end lost 5 bases, and 15 bases lay between the germline ends. Germline loops: CDR1 MNHEY, CDR2 SVGAGI. CDR3 amino acids: CASSPRGVGETQYF. The CDR3 DNA is TGTGCCAGCAGTCCTCGGGGTGTGGGGGAGACCCAGTACTTC.

The V and J genes are TRBV30 and TRBJ1-2, with TRBD1 matching 7 bases. The CDR3 spans 16 residues. V dropped 2 bases and J dropped 2; count of bases not matched to a gene: 11. From germline, CDR1 is GTSNPN and CDR2 SVGIG (reference sequence). CDR3 loop: CAWSSTSGGRNYGYTF. CDR3 sequence (DNA): TGTGCCTGGAGTTCAACATCAGGGGGTAGGAACTATGGCTACACCTTC. The full variable domain, in which reference TRBV30 and TRBJ1-2 provide the parts outside the CDR3, is SQTIHQWPATLVQPVGSPLSLECTVEGTSNPNLYWYRQAAGRGLQLLFYSVGIGQISSEVPQNLSASRPQDRQFILSSKKLLLSDSGFYLCAWSSTSGGRNYGYTFGSGTRLTVV.

The V and J genes are TRBV7-8 and TRBJ2-6; no firm D call. The CDR3 loop spans 16 amino acids. V lost 2 bases and J 0 bases, leaving 8 bases between the germline ends. Germline values: CDR1 SGHVS, CDR2 FQNEAQ. The CDR3 coding sequence is TGTGCCAGCAGCTTAATACAGAGCTCTGGGGCCAACGTCCTGACTTTC. It translates to CASSLIQSSGANVLTF.